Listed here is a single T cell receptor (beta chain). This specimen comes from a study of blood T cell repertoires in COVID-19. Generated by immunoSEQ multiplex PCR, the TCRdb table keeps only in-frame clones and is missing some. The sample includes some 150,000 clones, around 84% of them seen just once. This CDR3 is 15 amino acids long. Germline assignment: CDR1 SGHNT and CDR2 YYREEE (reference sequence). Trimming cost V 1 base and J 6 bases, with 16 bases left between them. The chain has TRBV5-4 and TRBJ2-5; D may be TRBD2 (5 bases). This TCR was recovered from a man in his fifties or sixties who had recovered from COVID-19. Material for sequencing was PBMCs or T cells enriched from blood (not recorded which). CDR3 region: CASSLPDSVVKTQYF. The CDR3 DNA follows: TGTGCCAGCAGCTTGCCGGACTCGGTAGTAAAGACCCAGTACTTC.